This T cell receptor (beta chain) emerged from a study of blood T cells in healthy people across ages. PCR was performed a second time for 7 to 11 cycles using a sample-barcoded 5' primer and a J-beta primer mix. Each cDNA molecule, via a template-switch adaptor with 12 random nucleotides, was tagged. Sequencing of every sample gave 2.5 million or more CDR3-containing paired-end reads. A single record per CDR3 protein comes from TCRdb applying MiXCR to the 5' RACE reads. This sample has roughly 800,000 distinct CDR3 sequences, with 53% found just once. The source of this sequence is a man aged 80 or over in good health. The specimen was blood.

The DNA of the CDR3 is TGCAGTGCTAGAGACCCCGTGAGGGCCGGTGGGCACAGATACGCGTATTTT. Residues: CSARDPVRAGGHRYAYF. The V gene is TRBV20-1, the J gene TRBJ2-3; possible D gene TRBD2, 5 bases. The CDR3 loop spans 17 amino acids. Between the trimmed V and J ends, which lost 0 bases and 14 bases, there was a span of 30 bases. Germline V lookup: CDR1 DFQATT, CDR2 SNEGSKA (reference sequence).